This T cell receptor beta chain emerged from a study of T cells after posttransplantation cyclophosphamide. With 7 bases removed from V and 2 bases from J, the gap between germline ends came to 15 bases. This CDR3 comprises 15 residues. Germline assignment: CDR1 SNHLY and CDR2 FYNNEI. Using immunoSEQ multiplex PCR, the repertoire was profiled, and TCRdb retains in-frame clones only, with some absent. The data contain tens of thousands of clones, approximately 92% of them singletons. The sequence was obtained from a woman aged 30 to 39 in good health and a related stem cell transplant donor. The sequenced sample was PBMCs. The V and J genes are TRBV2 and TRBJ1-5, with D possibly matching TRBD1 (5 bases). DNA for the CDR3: TGTGCCAGCACCCAAGGGGAAGGGCGCAATCAGCCCCAGCATTTT. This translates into CASTQGEGRNQPQHF. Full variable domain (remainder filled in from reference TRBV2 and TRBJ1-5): EPEVTQTPSHQVTQMGQEVILRCVPISNHLYFYWYRQILGQKVEFLVSFYNNEISEKSEIFDDQFSVERPDGSNFTLKIRSTKLEDSAMYFCASTQGEGRNQPQHFGDGTRLSIL.